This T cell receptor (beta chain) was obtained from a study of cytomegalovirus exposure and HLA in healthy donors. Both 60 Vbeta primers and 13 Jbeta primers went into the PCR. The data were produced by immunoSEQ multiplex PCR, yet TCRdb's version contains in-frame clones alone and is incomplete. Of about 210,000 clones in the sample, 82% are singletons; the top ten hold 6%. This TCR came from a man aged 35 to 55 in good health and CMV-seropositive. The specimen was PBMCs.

The CDR3 DNA sequence: TGTGCCAGCAGCTTAGCGGGGACTAGCGGGTCCTACAATGAGCAGTTCTTC. Translation gives CASSLAGTSGSYNEQFF. This chain uses TRBV11-1 with TRBJ2-1; 12 positions agree with TRBD2. The CDR3 sequence is 17 residues long. CDR1 SGHAT and CDR2 FQDESV come from the germline V gene (reference sequence). The ends lost 0 bases at V and 1 base at J; junction bases unmatched: 1.